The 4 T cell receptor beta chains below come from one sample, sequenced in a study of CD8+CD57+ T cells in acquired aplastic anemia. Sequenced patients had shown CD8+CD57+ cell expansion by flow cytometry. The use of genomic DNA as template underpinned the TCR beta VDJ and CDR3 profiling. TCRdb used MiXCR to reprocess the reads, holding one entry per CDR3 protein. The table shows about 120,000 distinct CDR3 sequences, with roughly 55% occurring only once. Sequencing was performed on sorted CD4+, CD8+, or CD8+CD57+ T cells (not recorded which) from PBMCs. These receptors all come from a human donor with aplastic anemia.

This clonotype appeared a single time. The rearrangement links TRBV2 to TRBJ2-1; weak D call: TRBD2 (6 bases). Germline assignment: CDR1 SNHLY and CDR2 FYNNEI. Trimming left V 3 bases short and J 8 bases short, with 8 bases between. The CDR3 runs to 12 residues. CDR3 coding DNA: TGTGCCAGCAGTGATGGGGGGTATGAGCAGTTCTTC. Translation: CASSDGGYEQFF.

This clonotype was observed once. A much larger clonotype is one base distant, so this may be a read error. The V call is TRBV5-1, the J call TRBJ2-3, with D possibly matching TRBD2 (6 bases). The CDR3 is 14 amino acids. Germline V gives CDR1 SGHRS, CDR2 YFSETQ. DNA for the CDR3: TGCGCCAGCAGCCTTAGCGGTAGCATAGATACGCAGTATTTT. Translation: CASSLSGSIDTQYF.

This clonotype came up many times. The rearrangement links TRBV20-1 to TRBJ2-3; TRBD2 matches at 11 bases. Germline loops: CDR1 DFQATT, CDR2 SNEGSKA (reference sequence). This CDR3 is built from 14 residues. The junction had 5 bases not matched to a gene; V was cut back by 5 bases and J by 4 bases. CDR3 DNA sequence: TGCAGTGCTCAGACTAGCGGGGCCCCAGATACGCAGTATTTT. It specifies CSAQTSGAPDTQYF.

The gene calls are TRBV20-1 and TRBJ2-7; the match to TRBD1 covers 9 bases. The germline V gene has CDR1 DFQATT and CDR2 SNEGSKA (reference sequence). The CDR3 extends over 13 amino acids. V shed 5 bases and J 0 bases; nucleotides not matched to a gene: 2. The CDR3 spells CSADRGSSYEQYF. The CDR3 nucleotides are TGCAGTGCTGACAGGGGGAGCTCCTACGAGCAGTACTTC.